A selection of T cell receptor beta chains follows, all from one sample in a study of T cell responses to AZD1222 COVID-19 vaccine. Sequencing was performed with immunoSEQ multiplex PCR; in TCRdb, only in-frame clones are kept and a portion is missing. The table shows approximately 150,000 clones, with roughly 90% occurring only once. The sequenced sample was peripheral blood, obtained 28 days after the second AZD1222 dose. All receptors derive from an adult who received the AZD1222 COVID-19 vaccine. Both conserved end residues are part of each CDR3. Fields, in order: CDR3 protein, CDR3 DNA, D gene, clone size, J gene, V gene. A D gene is named only where the DNA matches it firmly. Expanded clones are given a class, and other clones once, few, many or no size at all.

CDR3: CASSLDYTEAFF
DNA: TGTGCCAGCAGCCTCGACTACACTGAAGCTTTCTTT
D: NA
size: NA
J: TRBJ1-1
V: TRBV7-8

CDR3: CASSSRQGVTEAFF
DNA: TGTGCCAGCAGCTCACGACAGGGCGTCACTGAAGCTTTCTTT
D: TRBD1
size: NA
J: TRBJ1-1
V: TRBV7-2

CDR3: CASSQTQQAAEGYTF
DNA: TGCGCCAGCAGCCAGACGCAACAGGCCGCGGAGGGCTACACCTTC
D: NA
size: NA
J: TRBJ1-2
V: TRBV4-1

CDR3: CASSLSSASEKLFF
DNA: TGTGCCAGCAGCTTATCGTCAGCAAGCGAAAAACTGTTTTTT
D: NA
size: once
J: TRBJ1-4
V: TRBV13

CDR3: CASSSPGQTNYGYTF
DNA: TGTGCCAGCAGCTCTCCGGGACAGACCAACTATGGCTACACCTTC
D: TRBD1
size: NA
J: TRBJ1-2
V: TRBV7-9

CDR3: CASSSTGAGNTIYF
DNA: TGTGCCAGCAGCTCCACAGGGGCTGGAAACACCATATATTTT
D: TRBD1
size: few
J: TRBJ1-3
V: TRBV6-5

CDR3: CASSHRQGQETQYF
DNA: TGTGCCAGCAGCCACAGACAGGGTCAAGAGACCCAGTACTTC
D: TRBD1
size: NA
J: TRBJ2-5
V: TRBV3-1/TRBV3-2

CDR3: CASSKGLAASYEQYF
DNA: TGTGCCAGTAGTAAGGGACTAGCGGCGTCCTACGAGCAGTACTTC
D: TRBD2
size: NA
J: TRBJ2-7
V: TRBV19

CDR3: CASTQTGTDTQYF
DNA: TGTGCCAGCACCCAGACAGGGACGGATACGCAGTATTTT
D: TRBD1
size: NA
J: TRBJ2-3
V: TRBV12-3/TRBV12-4

CDR3: CASSLAGTGYQPQHF
DNA: TGTGCCAGCAGCTTAGCTGGGACAGGGTATCAGCCCCAGCATTTT
D: TRBD1
size: NA
J: TRBJ1-5
V: TRBV7-9

CDR3: CASSLSSGTSGTRNEQFF
DNA: TGTGCCAGCAGCCTAAGCTCGGGGACTAGCGGGACTCGCAATGAGCAGTTCTTC
D: TRBD2
size: NA
J: TRBJ2-1
V: TRBV3-1/TRBV3-2

CDR3: CASSLLGAYGYTF
DNA: TGTGCCAGCAGTTTATTGGGAGCCTATGGCTACACCTTC
D: NA
size: NA
J: TRBJ1-2
V: TRBV12-3/TRBV12-4

CDR3: CASSLFGLAGKGTQYF
DNA: TGTGCCAGCAGCTTATTCGGACTAGCGGGAAAGGGTACGCAGTATTTT
D: TRBD2
size: NA
J: TRBJ2-3
V: TRBV7-8

CDR3: CAISIGGEISEQFF
DNA: TGTGCCATCAGTATAGGTGGGGAAATTAGTGAGCAGTTCTTC
D: NA
size: NA
J: TRBJ2-1
V: TRBV10-3

CDR3: CASGDRALQGDTQYF
DNA: TGCGCCAGCGGGGACAGGGCCCTACAGGGAGATACGCAGTATTTT
D: TRBD1
size: NA
J: TRBJ2-3
V: TRBV5-1

CDR3: CASSRLAGILGTQYF
DNA: TGTGCCAGCAGCCGACTAGCGGGAATACTTGGTACGCAGTATTTT
D: TRBD2
size: NA
J: TRBJ2-3
V: TRBV11-2

CDR3: CASSFTINQPQHF
DNA: TGTGCCAGCAGCTTCACTATCAATCAGCCCCAGCATTTT
D: NA
size: once
J: TRBJ1-5
V: TRBV11-3

CDR3: CSVEVQEKNIQYF
DNA: TGCAGCGTTGAAGTACAGGAAAAAAACATTCAGTACTTC
D: NA
size: NA
J: TRBJ2-4
V: TRBV29-1

CDR3: CASSLGQGSYNEQFF
DNA: TGTGCCAGCAGCCTCGGACAGGGATCCTACAATGAGCAGTTCTTC
D: TRBD1
size: NA
J: TRBJ2-1
V: TRBV3-1/TRBV3-2

CDR3: CSVASGQGRHEQYF
DNA: TGCAGCGTTGCCTCGGGACAGGGCCGCCACGAGCAGTACTTC
D: TRBD1
size: NA
J: TRBJ2-7
V: TRBV29-1

CDR3: CASSLRDGQGKSSPLHF
DNA: TGTGCCAGTAGTCTCCGCGACGGACAGGGGAAGAGTTCACCCCTCCACTTT
D: TRBD1
size: once
J: TRBJ1-6
V: TRBV19

CDR3: CASRADRKQYF
DNA: TGTGCCAGCAGAGCAGACAGGAAGCAGTACTTC
D: NA
size: NA
J: TRBJ2-7
V: TRBV2

CDR3: CASSVSYRGSYNEQFF
DNA: TGTGCCAGTAGTGTTTCTTACAGGGGCTCCTACAATGAGCAGTTCTTC
D: TRBD1
size: NA
J: TRBJ2-1
V: TRBV19

CDR3: CASRKDQGLSYEQYF
DNA: TGTGCCAGCCGTAAGGACCAAGGGCTCTCCTACGAGCAGTACTTC
D: NA
size: once
J: TRBJ2-7
V: TRBV7-6

CDR3: CASDPGGRLKMGLNNEQFF
DNA: TGTGCCAGCGACCCAGGGGGGCGCTTAAAGATGGGGCTAAACAATGAGCAGTTCTTC
D: NA
size: NA
J: TRBJ2-1
V: TRBV28

CDR3: CASSQGQGYGNTIDF
DNA: TGTGCCAGCAGCCAGGGACAGGGTTATGGAAACACCATAGATTTT
D: TRBD1
size: NA
J: TRBJ1-3
V: TRBV7-9

CDR3: CASSLGQISGWSSYNSPLHF
DNA: TGTGCCAGCAGCCTCGGACAGATTTCGGGTTGGAGCTCCTATAATTCACCCCTCCACTTT
D: NA
size: NA
J: TRBJ1-6
V: TRBV3-1/TRBV3-2

CDR3: CASSLGARVPQETQYF
DNA: TGCGCCAGCAGCTTAGGTGCGAGGGTCCCACAAGAGACCCAGTACTTC
D: NA
size: NA
J: TRBJ2-5
V: TRBV5-1

CDR3: CASSSGQGRFLSYEQYF
DNA: TGCGCCAGCAGCTCGGGACAGGGGAGATTTTTATCCTACGAGCAGTACTTC
D: TRBD1
size: NA
J: TRBJ2-7
V: TRBV5-1

CDR3: CASSLETPNYGYTF
DNA: TGTGCCAGCAGCTTGGAGACACCTAACTATGGCTACACCTTC
D: NA
size: NA
J: TRBJ1-2
V: TRBV5-5

CDR3: CASSLGGSRVRGTQYF
DNA: TGTGCCAGCAGTTTAGGGGGCTCTAGGGTACGAGGTACGCAGTATTTT
D: NA
size: NA
J: TRBJ2-3
V: TRBV28

CDR3: CASSGTTPGLAASYEQYF
DNA: TGTGCCAGCAGCGGGACAACACCGGGACTAGCGGCCTCCTACGAGCAGTACTTC
D: TRBD2
size: NA
J: TRBJ2-7
V: TRBV7-9

CDR3: CASSLKGLSMLAGGGSYEQYF
DNA: TGTGCCAGCAGCTTGAAAGGGTTATCGATGCTAGCGGGAGGAGGGTCCTACGAGCAGTACTTC
D: TRBD2
size: NA
J: TRBJ2-7
V: TRBV7-8

CDR3: CASSLGREATNEKLFF
DNA: TGTGCCAGCAGCTTAGGCAGGGAAGCAACTAATGAAAAACTGTTTTTT
D: NA
size: NA
J: TRBJ1-4
V: TRBV7-9

CDR3: CASSQDRTYGNEQYF
DNA: TGCGCCAGCAGCCAAGATAGAACGTACGGGAATGAGCAGTACTTC
D: NA
size: NA
J: TRBJ2-7
V: TRBV4-1

CDR3: CASSPRVGRTYNEQFF
DNA: TGTGCCAGCAGCCCAAGGGTCGGACGGACTTACAATGAGCAGTTCTTC
D: NA
size: NA
J: TRBJ2-1
V: TRBV7-3

CDR3: CASSRDRAYEQYF
DNA: TGTGCCAGCTCACGGGACAGGGCCTACGAGCAGTACTTC
D: TRBD1
size: NA
J: TRBJ2-7
V: TRBV18

CDR3: CASSLLEESHYGYTF
DNA: TGTGCCAGCAGCTTACTCGAAGAGAGCCACTATGGCTACACCTTC
D: NA
size: NA
J: TRBJ1-2
V: TRBV7-9

CDR3: CASSLILAGGDEQYF
DNA: TGTGCCAGCAGCTTAATCCTAGCGGGAGGGGACGAGCAGTACTTC
D: TRBD2
size: NA
J: TRBJ2-7
V: TRBV7-2

CDR3: CASSLVVNTEAFF
DNA: TGTGCCAGCAGCTTAGTAGTTAACACTGAAGCTTTCTTT
D: NA
size: NA
J: TRBJ1-1
V: TRBV7-9

CDR3: CASILQGAYGYTF
DNA: TGTGCCAGCATCTTACAGGGGGCGTATGGCTACACCTTC
D: TRBD1
size: NA
J: TRBJ1-2
V: TRBV2

CDR3: CASRTPGINTGELFF
DNA: TGTGCCAGCAGGACTCCGGGTATTAACACCGGGGAGCTGTTTTTT
D: NA
size: NA
J: TRBJ2-2
V: TRBV27

CDR3: CASSSHRGKRNTEAFF
DNA: TGTGCCAGCAGCTCCCACAGGGGAAAAAGGAACACTGAAGCTTTCTTT
D: TRBD1
size: NA
J: TRBJ1-1
V: TRBV7-6

CDR3: CAISEGQGGEKLFF
DNA: TGTGCCATCAGTGAAGGACAGGGGGGCGAAAAACTGTTTTTT
D: TRBD1
size: NA
J: TRBJ1-4
V: TRBV10-3

CDR3: CAYNVYYGYTF
DNA: TGTGCCTATAATGTGTACTATGGCTACACCTTC
D: NA
size: NA
J: TRBJ1-2
V: TRBV30

CDR3: CASSEKPQRSNYGYTF
DNA: TGCGCCAGCAGCGAAAAGCCGCAGAGATCGAACTATGGCTACACCTTC
D: NA
size: NA
J: TRBJ1-2
V: TRBV4-3

CDR3: CASSFIAGAYNEQFF
DNA: TGTGCCAGCAGCTTTATAGCGGGAGCTTACAATGAGCAGTTCTTC
D: TRBD2
size: NA
J: TRBJ2-1
V: TRBV14

CDR3: CASSTASAPEAFF
DNA: TGTGCCAGCAGTACCGCGAGTGCGCCTGAAGCTTTCTTT
D: NA
size: NA
J: TRBJ1-1
V: TRBV3-1/TRBV3-2

CDR3: CASSIQGPGEQYF
DNA: TGTGCCAGTAGTATCCAGGGGCCGGGCGAGCAGTACTTC
D: NA
size: NA
J: TRBJ2-7
V: TRBV19

CDR3: CASRKSPLTYNEQFF
DNA: TGCGCCAGCAGGAAAAGCCCCCTAACCTACAATGAGCAGTTCTTC
D: NA
size: NA
J: TRBJ2-1
V: TRBV4-1

CDR3: CASSFGSSGRLDTQYF
DNA: TGTGCCAGCAGCTTCGGTTCTAGCGGGAGGTTGGATACGCAGTATTTT
D: TRBD2
size: NA
J: TRBJ2-3
V: TRBV5-4

CDR3: CASKSGGRDEQFF
DNA: TGTGCCAGCAAGTCGGGCGGGAGGGACGAGCAGTTCTTC
D: TRBD2
size: NA
J: TRBJ2-1
V: TRBV12-3/TRBV12-4

CDR3: CASSLPRQGYGYTF
DNA: TGTGCCAGCAGCCTTCCCCGACAGGGTTATGGCTACACCTTC
D: TRBD1
size: NA
J: TRBJ1-2
V: TRBV28

CDR3: CASSILSAGSYEQYF
DNA: TGTGCCAGCAGCATCCTCTCGGCAGGGAGCTACGAGCAGTACTTC
D: NA
size: NA
J: TRBJ2-7
V: TRBV21-1